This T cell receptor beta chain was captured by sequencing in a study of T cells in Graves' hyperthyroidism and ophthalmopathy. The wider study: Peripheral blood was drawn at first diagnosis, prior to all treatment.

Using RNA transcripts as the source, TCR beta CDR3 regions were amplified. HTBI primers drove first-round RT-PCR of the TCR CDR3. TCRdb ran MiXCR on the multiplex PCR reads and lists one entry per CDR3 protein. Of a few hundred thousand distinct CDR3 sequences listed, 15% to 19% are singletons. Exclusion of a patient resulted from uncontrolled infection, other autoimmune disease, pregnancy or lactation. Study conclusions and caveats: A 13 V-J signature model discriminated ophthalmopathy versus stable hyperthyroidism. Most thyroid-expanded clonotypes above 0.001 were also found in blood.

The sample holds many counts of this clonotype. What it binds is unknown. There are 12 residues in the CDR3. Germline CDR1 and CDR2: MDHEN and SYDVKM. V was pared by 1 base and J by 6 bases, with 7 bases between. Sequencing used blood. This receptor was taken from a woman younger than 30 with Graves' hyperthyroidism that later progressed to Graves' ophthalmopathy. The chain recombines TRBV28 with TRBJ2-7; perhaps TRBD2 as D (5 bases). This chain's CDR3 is CASSLYGGEQYF. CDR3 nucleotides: TGTGCCAGCAGTTTATACGGAGGCGAGCAGTACTTC.